The next 9 T cell receptor beta chains were all read from a single sample in a study of human T cells and chemical hapten exposure. The time point was: patch test 2, 6 weeks after DPC sensitization. Stated treatment: therapeutic diphenylcyclopropenone sensitization with weekly scalp DPC. MiXCR was run by TCRdb on the RACE reads, yielding one entry per CDR3 protein. Counted here are 330,000 or so distinct CDR3 sequences, around 6% occurring once; the ten biggest clones make up 4.5% to 6%. The sample consisted of whole blood, taken in connection with sensitization to the hapten diphenylcyclopropenone (DPC). These TCRs come from a woman aged 18-29 years with alopecia areata. Some clones in this sample may be carry-over from other donors' samples.

This sequence joins TRBV4-1 and TRBJ2-7, with TRBD1 matching 7 bases. In germline, CDR1 is MGHRA, CDR2 YSYEKL. This CDR3 region has 13 residues. After removal of 0 bases from V and 5 bases from J, the junction contained 1 base not matched to a gene. The CDR3 loop reads CASSQETGDEQYF. The CDR3 coding sequence is TGCGCCAGCAGCCAAGAAACAGGGGACGAGCAGTACTTC.

There are a few counts of this clonotype. CDR3 residues: CSVAALYTDTQYF. The CDR3 DNA sequence: TGCAGCGTTGCGGCCCTTTACACAGATACGCAGTATTTT. The chain carries TRBV29-1 and TRBJ2-3; no clear D. CDR1 and CDR2 (germline): SQVTM, ANQGSEA. Trimming took 4 bases from V and 2 from J, leaving 10 bases between them. This CDR3 comprises 13 residues.

At least ten counts were recorded for this clonotype. This rearrangement joins TRBV7-2 to TRBJ2-1; D ambiguous. The CDR3 has 12 residues. Germline V gene data show CDR1 as SGHTA and CDR2 as FQGNSA. Trimming took off 4 bases at V and 7 bases at J, with 8 bases between the two ends. The CDR3 sequence: CASSSQRNEQFF. For the CDR3, the DNA is TGTGCCAGCAGCTCGCAAAGGAATGAGCAGTTCTTC.

This clonotype was recorded at least ten times. CDR3 region: CASSLFGGPQHF. The CDR3 DNA reads as TGTGCCAGCAGTTTATTTGGCGGACCCCAGCATTTT. V is TRBV27 and J is TRBJ1-5, with D uncertain. From germline, CDR1 is MNHEY and CDR2 SMNVEV (reference sequence). The CDR3 loop spans 12 amino acids. V lost 1 base and J 10 bases, leaving 8 bases between the germline ends.

CDR3 in DNA: TGTGCCAGCAGATCCACAGGGGAGCTAAGCGATACGCAGTATTTT. This encodes CASRSTGELSDTQYF. This chain uses TRBV5-4 with TRBJ2-3, with 7 nucleotides matching TRBD1. V lost 5 bases and J lost 6; bases outside the gene matches: 12. In germline, CDR1 is SGHNT, CDR2 YYREEE (reference sequence). The CDR3 has 15 residues.

As DNA, the CDR3 is TGTGCCAGCAGCCAGAACACCCACACTGGCTACACCTTC. This sequence encodes CASSQNTHTGYTF. The rearrangement joins TRBV6-2 or TRBV6-3 to TRBJ1-2; D gene ambiguous. Germline-derived CDR1 and CDR2 are MNHEY and SVGEGT. Trimming left V 6 bases short and J 7 bases short, with 15 bases between. CDR3 size: 13 residues.

The V and J genes are TRBV3-1 and TRBJ2-7; unclear D gene. The germline gives CDR1 LGHDT, CDR2 YNNKEL (reference sequence). Trimming pared 1 base from V and 3 bases from J, leaving 10 bases between. CDR3 length: 14 amino acids. The CDR3 region has the DNA TGTGCCAGCAGCCAAGGGATGTCCTACTACGAGCAGTACTTC. As protein: CASSQGMSYYEQYF.

In this sample, this clonotype turned up a few times. This chain joins TRBV11-1 and TRBJ2-1; 8 bases are a match to TRBD2. The junction had 8 bases not matched to a gene; V was cut back by 5 bases and J by 2 bases. CDR1 and CDR2 from the germline V gene are SGHAT and FQDESV (reference sequence). The CDR3 loop spans 16 amino acids. The CDR3 region has the DNA TGTGCCAGCAGCCCCCGGGAGGGGGAAACCTACAATGAGCAGTTCTTC. It yields the protein CASSPREGETYNEQFF. Drawing the rest from reference TRBV11-1 and TRBJ2-1, the complete variable domain is EAEVAQSPRYKITEKSQAVAFWCDPISGHATLYWYRQILGQGPELLVQFQDESVVDDSQLPKDRFSAERLKGVDSTLKIQPAELGDSAMYLCASSPREGETYNEQFFGPGTRLTVL.

The chain has TRBV4-2 and TRBJ1-4; D is unresolved. V shed 1 base and J shed 5 bases, with 8 bases lying between them. CDR3 size: 14 residues. The germline gives CDR1 LGHNA, CDR2 YNFKEQ. CDR3 nucleotides: TGTGCCAGCAGCCAAGCCGGGAGAAATGAAAAACTGTTTTTT. It codes for CASSQAGRNEKLFF.